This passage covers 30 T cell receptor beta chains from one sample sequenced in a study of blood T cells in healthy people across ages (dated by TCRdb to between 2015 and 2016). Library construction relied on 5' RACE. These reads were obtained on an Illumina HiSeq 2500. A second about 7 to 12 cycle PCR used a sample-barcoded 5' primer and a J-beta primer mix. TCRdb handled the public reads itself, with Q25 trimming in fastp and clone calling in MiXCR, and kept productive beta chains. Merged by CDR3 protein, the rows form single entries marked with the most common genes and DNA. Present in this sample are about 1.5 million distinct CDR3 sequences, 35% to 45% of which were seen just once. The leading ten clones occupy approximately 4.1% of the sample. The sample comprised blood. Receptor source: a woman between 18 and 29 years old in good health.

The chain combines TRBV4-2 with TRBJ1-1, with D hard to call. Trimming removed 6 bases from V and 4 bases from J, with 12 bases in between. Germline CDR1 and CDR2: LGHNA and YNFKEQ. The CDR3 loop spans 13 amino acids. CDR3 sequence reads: CASRAAYGTEAFF. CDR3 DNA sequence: TGTGCCAGCAGGGCCGCCTATGGCACTGAAGCTTTCTTT.

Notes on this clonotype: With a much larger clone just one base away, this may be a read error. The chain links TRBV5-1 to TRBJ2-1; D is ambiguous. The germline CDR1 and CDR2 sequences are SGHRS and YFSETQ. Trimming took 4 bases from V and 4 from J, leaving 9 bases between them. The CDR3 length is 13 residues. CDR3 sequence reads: CASSVEAYNEQFF. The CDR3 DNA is TGCGCCAGCAGCGTGGAAGCATACAATGAGCAGTTCTTC.

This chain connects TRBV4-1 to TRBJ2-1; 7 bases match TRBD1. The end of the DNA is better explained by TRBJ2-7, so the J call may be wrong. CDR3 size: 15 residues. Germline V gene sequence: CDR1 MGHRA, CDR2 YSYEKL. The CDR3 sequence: CASSQLGTAYNEQYF. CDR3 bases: TGCGCCAGCAGCCAACTTGGGACAGCGTACAATGAGCAGTACTTC.

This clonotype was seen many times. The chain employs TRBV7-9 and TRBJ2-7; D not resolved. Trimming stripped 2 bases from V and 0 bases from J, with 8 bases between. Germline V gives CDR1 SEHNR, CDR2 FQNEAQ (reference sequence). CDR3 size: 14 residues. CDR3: CASSLSVNSYEQYF. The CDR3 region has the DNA TGTGCCAGCAGCTTATCGGTCAACTCCTACGAGCAGTACTTC.

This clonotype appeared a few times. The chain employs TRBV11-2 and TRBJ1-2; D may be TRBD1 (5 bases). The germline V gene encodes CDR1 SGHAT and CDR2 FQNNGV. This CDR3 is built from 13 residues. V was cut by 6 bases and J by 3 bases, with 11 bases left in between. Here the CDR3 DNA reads TGTGCCAGCAGAACCTGGGGGTACTATGGCTACACCTTC. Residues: CASRTWGYYGYTF.

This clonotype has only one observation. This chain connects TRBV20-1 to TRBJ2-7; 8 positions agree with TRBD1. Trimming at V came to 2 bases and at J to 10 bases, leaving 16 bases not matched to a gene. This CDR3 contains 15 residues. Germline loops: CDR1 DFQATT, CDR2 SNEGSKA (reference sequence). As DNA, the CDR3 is TGCAGTGCTAGACCGACAGGGGAAAGTAAAGAGATCCAGTACTTC. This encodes CSARPTGESKEIQYF.

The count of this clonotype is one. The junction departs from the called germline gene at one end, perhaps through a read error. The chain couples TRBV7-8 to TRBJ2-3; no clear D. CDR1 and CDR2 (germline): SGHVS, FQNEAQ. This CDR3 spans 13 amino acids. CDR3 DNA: TGTGCCAACAGCCGAATGAGCACAGATACGCAGTATTTT. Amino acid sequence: CANSRMSTDTQYF.

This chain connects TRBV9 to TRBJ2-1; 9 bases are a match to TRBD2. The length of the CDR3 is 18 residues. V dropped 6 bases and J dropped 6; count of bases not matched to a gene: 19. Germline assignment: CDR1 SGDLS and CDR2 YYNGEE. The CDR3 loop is CASNRNGGRAFAGNEQFF. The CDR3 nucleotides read TGTGCCAGCAACCGAAACGGCGGGAGGGCCTTCGCCGGCAATGAGCAGTTCTTC.

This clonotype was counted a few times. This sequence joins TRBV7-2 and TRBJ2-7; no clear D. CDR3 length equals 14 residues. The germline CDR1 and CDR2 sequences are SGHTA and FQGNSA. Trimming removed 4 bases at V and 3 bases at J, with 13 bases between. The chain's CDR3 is CASSSQAGGYEQYF. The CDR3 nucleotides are TGTGCCAGCAGCTCGCAGGCAGGCGGCTACGAGCAGTACTTC. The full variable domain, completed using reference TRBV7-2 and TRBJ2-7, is GAGVSQSPSNKVTEKGKDVELRCDPISGHTALYWYRQSLGQGLEFLIYFQGNSAPDKSGLPSDRFSAERTGGSVSTLTIQRTQQEDSAVYLCASSSQAGGYEQYFGPGTRLTVT.

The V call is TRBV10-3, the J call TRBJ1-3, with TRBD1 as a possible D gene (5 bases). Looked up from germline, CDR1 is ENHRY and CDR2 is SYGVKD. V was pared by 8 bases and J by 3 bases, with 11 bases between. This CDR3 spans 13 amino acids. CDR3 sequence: CAIADSYGNTIYF. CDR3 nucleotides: TGTGCCATCGCCGACAGTTATGGAAACACCATATATTTT.

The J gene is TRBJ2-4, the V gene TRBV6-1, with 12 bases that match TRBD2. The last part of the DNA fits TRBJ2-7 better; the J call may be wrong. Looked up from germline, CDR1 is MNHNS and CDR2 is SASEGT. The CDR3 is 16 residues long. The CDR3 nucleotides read TGTGCCAGCAGTGTCCTAGCGGGGGGGAGAGACTACGAGCAGTACTTC. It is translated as CASSVLAGGRDYEQYF.

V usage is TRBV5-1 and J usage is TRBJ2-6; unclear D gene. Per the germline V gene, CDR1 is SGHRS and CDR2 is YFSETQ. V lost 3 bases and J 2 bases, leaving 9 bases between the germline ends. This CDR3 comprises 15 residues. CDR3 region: CASSSHAAGANVLTF. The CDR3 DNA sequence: TGCGCCAGCAGCTCCCACGCGGCTGGGGCCAACGTCCTGACTTTC. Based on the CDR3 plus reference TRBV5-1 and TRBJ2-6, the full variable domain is KAGVTQTPRYLIKTRGQQVTLSCSPISGHRSVSWYQQTPGQGLQFLFEYFSETQRNKGNFPGRFSGRQFSNSRSEMNVSTLELGDSALYLCASSSHAAGANVLTFGAGSRLTVL.

Here the CDR3 reads CASSVRGTFKGDEQFF. Here the CDR3 DNA reads TGTGCCAGCAGCGTTCGCGGGACATTCAAAGGTGATGAGCAGTTCTTC. This chain joins TRBV11-2 and TRBJ2-1; D is perhaps TRBD1 or TRBD2 (6 bases each). Trimming stripped 5 bases from V and 8 bases from J, with 22 bases between. Germline CDR1 and CDR2: SGHAT and FQNNGV. The CDR3 runs 16 residues.

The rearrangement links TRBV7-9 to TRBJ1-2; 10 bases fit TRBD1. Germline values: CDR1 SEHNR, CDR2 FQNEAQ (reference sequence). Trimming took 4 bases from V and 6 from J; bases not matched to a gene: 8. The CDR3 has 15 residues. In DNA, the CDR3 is TGTGCCAGCAGCTCTCGTTGGACAGGGGGAGATGGCTACACCTTC. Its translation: CASSSRWTGGDGYTF. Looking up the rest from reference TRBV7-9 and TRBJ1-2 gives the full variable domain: DTGVSQNPRHKITKRGQNVTFRCDPISEHNRLYWYRQTLGQGPEFLTYFQNEAQLEKSRLLSDRFSAERPKGSFSTLEIQRTEQGDSAMYLCASSSRWTGGDGYTFGSGTRLTVV.

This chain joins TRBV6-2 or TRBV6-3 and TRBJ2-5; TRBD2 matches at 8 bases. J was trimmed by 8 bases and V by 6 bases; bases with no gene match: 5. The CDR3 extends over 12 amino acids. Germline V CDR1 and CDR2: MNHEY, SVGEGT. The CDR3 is CASSPRGGTQYF. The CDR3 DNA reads TGTGCCAGCAGCCCACGGGGGGGAACCCAGTACTTC.

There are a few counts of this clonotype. DNA for the CDR3: TGTGCCAGCAGCACACTCACAGGGATTTATCAGCCCCAGCATTTT. The encoded protein is CASSTLTGIYQPQHF. This chain connects TRBV21-1 to TRBJ1-5; the table's D call, TRBD1, has no DNA check behind it. TRBV21-1 has pseudogene status. CDR3 size: 15 residues.

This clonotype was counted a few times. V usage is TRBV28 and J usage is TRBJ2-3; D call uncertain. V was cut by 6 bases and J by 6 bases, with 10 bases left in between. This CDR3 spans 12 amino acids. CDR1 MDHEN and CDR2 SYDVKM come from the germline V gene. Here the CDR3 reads CASSTTLDTQYF. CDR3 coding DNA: TGTGCCAGCAGCACGACTTTGGATACGCAGTATTTT.

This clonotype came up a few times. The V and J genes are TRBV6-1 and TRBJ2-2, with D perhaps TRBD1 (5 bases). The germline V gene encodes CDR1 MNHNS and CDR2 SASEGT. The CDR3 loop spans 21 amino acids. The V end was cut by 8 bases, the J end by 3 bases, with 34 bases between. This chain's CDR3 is CASESPLPVRESKLYTGELFF. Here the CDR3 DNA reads TGTGCCAGCGAGTCCCCTTTGCCGGTCAGGGAATCAAAGTTATACACCGGGGAGCTGTTTTTT.

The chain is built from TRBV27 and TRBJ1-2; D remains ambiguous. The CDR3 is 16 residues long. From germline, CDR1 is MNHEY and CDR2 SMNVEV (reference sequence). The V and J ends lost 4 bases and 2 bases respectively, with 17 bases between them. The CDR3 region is CASSSLSKGVNYGYTF. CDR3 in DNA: TGTGCCAGCAGTTCCCTCTCGAAAGGCGTGAACTATGGCTACACCTTC.

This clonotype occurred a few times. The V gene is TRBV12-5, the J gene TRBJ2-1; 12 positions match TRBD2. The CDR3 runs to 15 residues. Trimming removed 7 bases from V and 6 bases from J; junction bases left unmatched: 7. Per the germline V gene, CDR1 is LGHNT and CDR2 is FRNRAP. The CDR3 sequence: CASAQTSGSANEQFF. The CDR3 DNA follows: TGTGCTAGTGCCCAGACTAGCGGGAGCGCCAATGAGCAGTTCTTC.

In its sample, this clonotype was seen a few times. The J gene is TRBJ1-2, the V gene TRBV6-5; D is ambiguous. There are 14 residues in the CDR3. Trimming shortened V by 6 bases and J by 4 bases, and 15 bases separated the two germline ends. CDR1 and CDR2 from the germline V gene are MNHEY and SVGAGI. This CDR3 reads CASSEVRLGYGYTF. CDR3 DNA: TGTGCCAGCAGCGAGGTTCGACTCGGCTATGGCTACACCTTC.

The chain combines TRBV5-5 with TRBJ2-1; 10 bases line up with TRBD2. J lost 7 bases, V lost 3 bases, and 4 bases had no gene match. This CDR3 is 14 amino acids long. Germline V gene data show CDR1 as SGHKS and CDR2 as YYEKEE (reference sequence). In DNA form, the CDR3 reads TGTGCCAGCAGCTCTAGCGGGAGCAGGAATGAGCAGTTCTTC. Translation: CASSSSGSRNEQFF.

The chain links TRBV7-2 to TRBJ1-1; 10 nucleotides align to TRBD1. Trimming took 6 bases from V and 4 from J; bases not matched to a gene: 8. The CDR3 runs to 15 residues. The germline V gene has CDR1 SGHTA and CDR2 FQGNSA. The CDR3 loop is CASRQTGGASTEAFF. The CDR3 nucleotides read TGTGCCAGCAGGCAGACAGGGGGCGCGAGCACTGAAGCTTTCTTT. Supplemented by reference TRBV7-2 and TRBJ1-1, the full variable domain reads GAGVSQSPSNKVTEKGKDVELRCDPISGHTALYWYRQSLGQGLEFLIYFQGNSAPDKSGLPSDRFSAERTGGSVSTLTIQRTQQEDSAVYLCASRQTGGASTEAFFGQGTRLTVV.

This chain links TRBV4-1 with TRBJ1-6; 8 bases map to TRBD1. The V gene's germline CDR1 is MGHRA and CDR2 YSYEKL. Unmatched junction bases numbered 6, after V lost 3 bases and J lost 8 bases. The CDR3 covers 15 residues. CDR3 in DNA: TGCGCCAGCAGCCAGGAGGACAGGGACGATTCACCCCTCCACTTT. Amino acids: CASSQEDRDDSPLHF.

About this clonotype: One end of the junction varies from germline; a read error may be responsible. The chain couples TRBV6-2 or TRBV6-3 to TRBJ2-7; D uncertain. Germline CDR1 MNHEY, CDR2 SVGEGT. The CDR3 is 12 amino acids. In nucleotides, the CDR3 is TGTGCCAGCTCTCTGTTCTCCTACGAGCGGTACTTC. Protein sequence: CASSLFSYERYF.

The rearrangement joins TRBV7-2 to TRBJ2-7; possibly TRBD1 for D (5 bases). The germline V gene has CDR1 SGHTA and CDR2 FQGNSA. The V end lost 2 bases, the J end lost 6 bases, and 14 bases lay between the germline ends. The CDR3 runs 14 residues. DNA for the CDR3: TGTGCCAGCAGCTTAAGGACAAGGATCGGCGAGCAGTACTTC. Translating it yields CASSLRTRIGEQYF.

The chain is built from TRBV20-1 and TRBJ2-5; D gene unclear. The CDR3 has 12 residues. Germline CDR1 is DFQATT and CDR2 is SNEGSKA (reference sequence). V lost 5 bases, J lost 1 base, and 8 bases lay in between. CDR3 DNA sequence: TGCAGTGCTGCAGGAACCCAAGAGACCCAGTACTTC. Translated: CSAAGTQETQYF.

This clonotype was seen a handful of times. The CDR3: CASALTRAGSTEAFF. For the CDR3, the DNA is TGTGCCAGCGCCTTAACTAGGGCAGGGAGCACTGAAGCTTTCTTT. This chain uses TRBV12-3 or TRBV12-4 with TRBJ1-1; tentative D call: TRBD1 (5 bases). Trimming left V 8 bases short and J 4 bases short, with 20 bases between. There are 15 residues in the CDR3.

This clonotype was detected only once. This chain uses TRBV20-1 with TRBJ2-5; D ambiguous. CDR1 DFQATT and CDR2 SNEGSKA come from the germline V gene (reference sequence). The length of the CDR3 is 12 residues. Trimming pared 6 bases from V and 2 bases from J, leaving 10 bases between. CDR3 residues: CSASRRQETQYF. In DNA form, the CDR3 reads TGCAGTGCCTCGCGGCGGCAAGAGACCCAGTACTTC.

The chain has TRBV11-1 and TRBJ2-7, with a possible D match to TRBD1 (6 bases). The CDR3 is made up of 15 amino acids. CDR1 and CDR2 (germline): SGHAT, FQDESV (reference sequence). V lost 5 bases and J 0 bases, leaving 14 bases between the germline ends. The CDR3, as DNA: TGTGCCAGCAGCCAACTGACAGGCAACTCCTACGAGCAGTACTTC. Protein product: CASSQLTGNSYEQYF.